The 23 T cell receptor beta chains below were found in one sample sequenced in a study of cytomegalovirus exposure and HLA in healthy donors. It was with 60 Vbeta and 13 Jbeta primers that the PCR ran. TCRdb keeps only in-frame clones here, not all; method: immunoSEQ multiplex PCR. The sample has about 100,000 clones; about 85% are singletons. The sample was PBMCs. These receptors originate from a young man in good health and CMV-seronegative.

This chain uses TRBV6-1 with TRBJ2-1, with D perhaps TRBD1 (6 bases). Germline lookup yields CDR1 MNHNS and CDR2 SASEGT. V lost 9 bases and J 9 bases, leaving 15 bases between the germline ends. The CDR3 has 12 residues. The CDR3 protein is CASDYRGFEQFF. The CDR3 region has the DNA TGTGCCAGTGATTATAGGGGGTTTGAGCAGTTCTTC.

The J gene is TRBJ2-1, the V gene TRBV13, with 7 bases fitting TRBD2. With 3 bases clipped from V and 8 bases from J, the junction kept 22 bases outside the gene matches. This CDR3 has 19 residues. CDR1 and CDR2 (germline): PRHDT, FYEKMQ (reference sequence). The CDR3 DNA follows: TGTGCCAGCAGCTTGGGGATAGATGGGGAGGCGGGAGACCCTGATGAGCAGTTCTTC. Translating it yields CASSLGIDGEAGDPDEQFF.

The CDR3 DNA reads TGTGCCAGCAGCTTCGACAGGGTTCGGTCCAACGTCCTGACTTTC. Protein sequence: CASSFDRVRSNVLTF. The chain recombines TRBV7-2 with TRBJ2-6, with 7 bases that match TRBD1. The germline CDR1 and CDR2 sequences are SGHTA and FQGNSA. This CDR3 region has 15 residues. J lost 8 bases, V lost 3 bases, and 7 bases had no gene match.

This rearrangement joins TRBV5-1 to TRBJ1-4; possibly TRBD1 for D (5 bases). The CDR3 is made up of 14 amino acids. With 4 bases removed from V and 8 bases from J, the gap between germline ends came to 15 bases. The germline CDR1 and CDR2 sequences are SGHRS and YFSETQ. The CDR3 reads CASSVGRANEKLFF. CDR3 coding DNA: TGCGCCAGCAGCGTTGGCAGGGCCAACGAAAAACTGTTTTTT.

The chain is built from TRBV5-6 and TRBJ2-3; 7 bases are shared with TRBD2. The length of the CDR3 is 14 residues. Losses at the gene ends were 6 bases for V and 5 bases for J; bases not matched to a gene: 9. CDR1 and CDR2 from the germline V gene are SGHDT and YYEEEE. CDR3 loop: CASTRGGFGDTQYF. The DNA for the CDR3 is TGTGCCAGCACCCGGGGAGGGTTCGGAGATACGCAGTATTTT. Full variable domain (missing parts from reference TRBV5-6 and TRBJ2-3): DAGVTQSPTHLIKTRGQQVTLRCSPKSGHDTVSWYQQALGQGPQFIFQYYEEEERQRGNFPDRFSGHQFPNYSSELNVNALLLGDSALYLCASTRGGFGDTQYFGPGTRLTVL.

The chain uses TRBV6-5 and TRBJ2-7; 7 nucleotides agree with TRBD1. From germline, CDR1 is MNHEY and CDR2 SVGAGI. Unmatched junction bases numbered 8, after V lost 0 bases and J lost 3 bases. This CDR3 is 16 amino acids long. The CDR3 nucleotides are TGTGCCAGCAGTTACTCGAGTGACAGGGAACTCTACGAGCAGTACTTC. Translated, it gives CASSYSSDRELYEQYF.

The chain couples TRBV4-2 to TRBJ2-7; 7 nucleotides align to TRBD2. The CDR3 extends over 15 amino acids. Germline lookup yields CDR1 LGHNA and CDR2 YNFKEQ. V lost 0 bases and J lost 3; bases outside the gene matches: 5. The CDR3 region is CASSQEPAGSYEQYF. The CDR3 DNA reads TGTGCCAGCAGCCAAGAACCAGCGGGAAGCTACGAGCAGTACTTC.

In regard to this clone: At one of its ends the junction is not consistent with the germline gene, which may arise from a read error. The rearrangement uses TRBV4-1 and TRBJ1-2, with D unresolved. Germline CDR1 reads MGHRA; CDR2 reads YSYEKL. This CDR3 contains 15 residues. The CDR3 nucleotides read TGCGCCAGCAGCAAAGAGAATCCAGTGTTCTATGGCTACACCTTC. It codes for CASSKENPVFYGYTF.

Only a few counts were recorded for this clone. The junction does not match germline at one end; this may be a read error. The V gene is TRBV15, the J gene TRBJ2-5; 11 nucleotides align to TRBD2. Looked up from germline, CDR1 is LNHNV and CDR2 is YYDKDF (reference sequence). The CDR3 has 18 residues. DNA of the CDR3: TGTGCCACCAGCCGAGAAACTAGCGGGGGCCCGGTCCAAGAGACCCAGTACTTC. As protein: CATSRETSGGPVQETQYF.

The genes are TRBV4-1 and TRBJ1-5; D gene uncertain. The V end was cut by 4 bases, the J end by 4 bases, with 11 bases between. CDR3 length equals 14 residues. The germline CDR1 and CDR2 sequences are MGHRA and YSYEKL. CDR3 DNA: TGCGCCAGCAGCCGACCGGGAACAAATCAGCCCCAGCATTTT. This translates into CASSRPGTNQPQHF.

The chain uses TRBV28 and TRBJ2-7, with TRBD1 matching over 12 bases. The CDR3 is 17 amino acids. With V trimmed by 5 bases and J by 3 bases, 11 bases remained unmatched. The germline V gene has CDR1 MDHEN and CDR2 SYDVKM. The CDR3 sequence is CASSTSGTGGRDYEQYF. The CDR3 bases are TGTGCCAGCAGTACTTCCGGGACAGGGGGCCGGGACTACGAGCAGTACTTC.

J is TRBJ1-1 and V is TRBV28; 10 bases agree with TRBD1. V trimming: 6 bases; J trimming: 5 bases; junction bases outside the gene matches: 6. The length of the CDR3 is 14 residues. From germline, CDR1 is MDHEN and CDR2 SYDVKM. In nucleotides, the CDR3 is TGTGCCAGCAGAAGACAGGGGGCAGTGACTGAAGCTTTCTTT. Its protein product is CASRRQGAVTEAFF.

The rearrangement uses TRBV5-1 and TRBJ1-4, with 8 bases matching TRBD1. Germline CDR1 SGHRS, CDR2 YFSETQ. With V trimmed by 4 bases and J by 0 bases, 14 bases remained unmatched. The CDR3 is 19 amino acids. CDR3 protein: CASSTRPGGGGTTNEKLFF. CDR3 DNA sequence: TGCGCCAGCAGCACCCGACCAGGGGGCGGCGGAACAACTAATGAAAAACTGTTTTTT.

This chain uses TRBV7-8 with TRBJ1-4, with D tentatively TRBD1 (6 bases). V was pared by 6 bases and J by 11 bases, with 13 bases between. Germline V gene sequence: CDR1 SGHVS, CDR2 FQNEAQ. The CDR3 is 12 residues long. The CDR3 DNA reads TGTGCCAGCAGAGCCGGGGGGCTGAAACTGTTTTTT. Its protein product is CASRAGGLKLFF.

The chain joins TRBV19 to TRBJ2-4, with D perhaps TRBD2 (5 bases). The CDR3 covers 12 residues. Looked up from germline, CDR1 is LNHDA and CDR2 is SQIVND (reference sequence). The CDR3: CASRAEKNIQYF. As DNA, the CDR3 is TGTGCTTCGAGGGCAGAGAAAAACATTCAGTACTTC.

CDR3 DNA sequence: TGTGCCAGCAGCAGGGACAGGGTCGGCTACGAGCAGTACTTC. As protein: CASSRDRVGYEQYF. This sequence joins TRBV28 and TRBJ2-7; 9 bases match TRBD1. Germline values: CDR1 MDHEN, CDR2 SYDVKM. The CDR3 extends over 14 amino acids. The junction had 6 bases not matched to a gene; V was cut back by 6 bases and J by 3 bases.

The chain is built from TRBV7-2 and TRBJ2-1, with TRBD1 matching 11 bases. Germline V gene sequence: CDR1 SGHTA, CDR2 FQGNSA. This CDR3 has 15 residues. The V segment lost 4 bases and the J segment 4 bases; nucleotides outside the gene matches: 3. The CDR3 DNA follows: TGTGCCAGCAGCTCGGACAGGGGGCCATACAATGAGCAGTTCTTC. As protein: CASSSDRGPYNEQFF.

V usage is TRBV2 and J usage is TRBJ2-7; maybe TRBD1 (5 bases). The V end lost 2 bases, the J end lost 7 bases, and 12 bases lay between the germline ends. Germline V lookup: CDR1 SNHLY, CDR2 FYNNEI. The CDR3 sequence is 13 residues long. CDR3 in DNA: TGTGCCAGCAGTGAAAACTACCAGGGAGAGCAGTACTTC. Translating it yields CASSENYQGEQYF.

The chain joins TRBV27 to TRBJ2-7; 8 nucleotides match TRBD2. The CDR3 is 14 residues long. Trimming cost V 7 bases and J 2 bases; bases outside gene matches: 7. In germline, CDR1 is MNHEY, CDR2 SMNVEV (reference sequence). CDR3 coding DNA: TGTGCCAGCACCACCGGGGGGGGTGCCTACGAGCAGTACTTC. This sequence encodes CASTTGGGAYEQYF.

The J gene is TRBJ1-2, the V gene TRBV11-2, with 7 bases that match TRBD1. Looked up from germline, CDR1 is SGHAT and CDR2 is FQNNGV. The CDR3 totals 14 residues. Germline trimming cut 1 base from V and 4 bases from J; bases unmatched to any gene: 3. The CDR3 nucleotides are TGTGCCAGCAGCTTAGGACAGGGAAGCTATGGCTACACCTTC. It is translated as CASSLGQGSYGYTF. The whole variable domain, filled in from reference TRBV11-2 and TRBJ1-2, reads EAGVAQSPRYKIIEKRQSVAFWCNPISGHATLYWYQQILGQGPKLLIQFQNNGVVDDSQLPKDRFSAERLKGVDSTLKIQPAKLEDSAVYLCASSLGQGSYGYTFGSGTRLTVV.

CDR3 bases: TGTGCCAGCAGCGTAGGGGGGGTATCCTACGAGCAGTACTTC. This gives the protein CASSVGGVSYEQYF. The V call is TRBV9, the J call TRBJ2-7, with D possibly being TRBD2 (6 bases). V was clipped by 0 bases and J by 1 base, with 8 bases between them. CDR3 length: 14 residues. CDR1 and CDR2 from the germline V gene are SGDLS and YYNGEE.

This sequence joins TRBV7-2 and TRBJ1-1; D is unclear. This CDR3 contains 15 residues. Trimming took 1 base from V and 0 from J, leaving 9 bases between them. CDR1 is SGHTA, CDR2 FQGNSA, per germline. The CDR3 DNA sequence: TGTGCCAGCAGCTTAGTGGGAGAGATGAACACTGAAGCTTTCTTT. Residues: CASSLVGEMNTEAFF.

The chain carries TRBV9 and TRBJ2-3; D is possibly TRBD1 (5 bases). This CDR3 has 15 residues. CDR1 is SGDLS and CDR2 is YYNGEE in the germline V gene. Deletions cut 0 bases from V and 1 base from J, with 9 bases between. This CDR3 reads CASSVEGMGTDTQYF. The CDR3 DNA reads TGTGCCAGCAGCGTAGAGGGGATGGGCACAGATACGCAGTATTTT.